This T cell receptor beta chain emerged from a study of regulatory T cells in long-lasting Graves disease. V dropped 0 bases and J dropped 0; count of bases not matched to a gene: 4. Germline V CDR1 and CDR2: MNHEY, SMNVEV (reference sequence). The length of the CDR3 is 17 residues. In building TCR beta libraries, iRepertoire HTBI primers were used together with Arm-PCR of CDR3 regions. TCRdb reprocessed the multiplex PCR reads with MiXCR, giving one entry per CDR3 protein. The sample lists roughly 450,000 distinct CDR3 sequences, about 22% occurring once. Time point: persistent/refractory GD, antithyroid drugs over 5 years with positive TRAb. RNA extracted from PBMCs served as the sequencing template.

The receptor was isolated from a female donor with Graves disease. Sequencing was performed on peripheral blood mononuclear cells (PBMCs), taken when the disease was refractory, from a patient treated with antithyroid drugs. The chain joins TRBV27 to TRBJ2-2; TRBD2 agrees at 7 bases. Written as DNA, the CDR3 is TGTGCCAGCAGTTTATCCATCGGGGGGACGAACACCGGGGAGCTGTTTTTT. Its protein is CASSLSIGGTNTGELFF.